The 11 T cell receptor beta chains reported below all come from one sample, sequenced in a study of cytomegalovirus exposure and HLA in healthy donors. Primers for the PCR totalled 60 Vbeta and 13 Jbeta. Here immunoSEQ multiplex PCR was the method, and the copy in TCRdb shows in-frame clones only, minus some. The sample contains about 160,000 clones, around 80% of which appear only once. The sample was PBMCs. These TCRs come from a man aged 18 to 29 in good health and CMV-seronegative.

V gene TRBV9 combines with J gene TRBJ2-3, with 9 bases identical to TRBD1. Germline CDR1 reads SGDLS; CDR2 reads YYNGEE. The CDR3 runs to 16 residues. The V and J ends lost 3 bases and 2 bases, in that order; junction bases with no gene match: 7. Here the CDR3 reads CASSATGQGVTDTQYF. CDR3 bases: TGTGCCAGCAGCGCAACGGGACAGGGAGTCACAGATACGCAGTATTTT.

Regarding this clone: The junction does not match germline at one end; this may be a read error. The genes are TRBV7-9 and TRBJ2-5; unclear D gene. This CDR3 is built from 11 residues. Germline CDR1 reads SEHNR; CDR2 reads FQNEAQ (reference sequence). The CDR3 DNA reads TGTTCCAGCAGCCTCTATGAGACCCAGTACTTC. Protein product: CSSSLYETQYF.

The chain couples TRBV19 to TRBJ2-3; 7 nucleotides align to TRBD1. This CDR3 spans 13 amino acids. Trimming cost V 4 bases and J 6 bases; bases outside gene matches: 4. Germline assignment: CDR1 LNHDA and CDR2 SQIVND (reference sequence). In DNA form, the CDR3 reads TGTGCCAGTAGTACCGAACAGGGGGATACGCAGTATTTT. Encoded protein: CASSTEQGDTQYF.

The chain has TRBV28 and TRBJ2-5, with no clear D. The CDR3 sequence is 12 residues long. Germline CDR1 reads MDHEN; CDR2 reads SYDVKM. Deletions cut 5 bases from V and 5 bases from J, with 9 bases between. CDR3 sequence reads: CASSTDSETQYF. The CDR3 nucleotides read TGTGCCAGCAGTACCGACTCTGAGACCCAGTACTTC.

The V and J genes are TRBV29-1 and TRBJ2-5, with 8 bases that match TRBD1. The CDR3 is 13 amino acids. The J segment lost 7 bases and the V segment lost 6 bases, leaving 10 bases of the junction unmatched. CDR1 is SQVTM, CDR2 ANQGSEA, per germline. The DNA of the CDR3 is TGCAGCGTCGGTAGACAGGGGACCCGGACCCAGTACTTC. Protein sequence: CSVGRQGTRTQYF.

V gene TRBV19 combines with J gene TRBJ2-7; a possible D gene is TRBD1 (5 bases). The V gene lost 0 bases and the J gene lost 6 bases, with 9 bases spanning the gap. CDR1 and CDR2 from the germline V gene are LNHDA and SQIVND (reference sequence). CDR3 length: 13 residues. CDR3 region: CASSIEGRAEQYF. The CDR3 DNA follows: TGTGCCAGTAGTATAGAAGGCAGGGCCGAGCAGTACTTC.

V is TRBV19 and J is TRBJ2-7; 8 bases match TRBD1. After removal of 0 bases from V and 2 bases from J, the junction contained 6 bases not matched to a gene. This CDR3 spans 16 amino acids. Germline V gene lookup returns CDR1 LNHDA and CDR2 SQIVND (reference sequence). The chain's CDR3 is CASSIDLGTGAYEQYF. The CDR3 bases are TGTGCCAGTAGTATAGATCTGGGGACAGGAGCCTACGAGCAGTACTTC.

The V and J genes are TRBV27 and TRBJ2-7, with D possibly being TRBD1 (5 bases). Germline values: CDR1 MNHEY, CDR2 SMNVEV (reference sequence). This CDR3 contains 14 residues. Trimming left V 6 bases short and J 1 base short, with 13 bases between. CDR3 sequence (DNA): TGTGCCAGCAGACCCTCCGACAGTTCCTACGAGCAGTACTTC. It is translated as CASRPSDSSYEQYF.

The chain links TRBV6-5 to TRBJ2-3; the D gene is possibly TRBD1 (5 bases). From germline, CDR1 is MNHEY and CDR2 SVGAGI. This CDR3 is 15 amino acids long. Trimming took off 2 bases at V and 0 bases at J, with 9 bases between the two ends. CDR3 region: CASSYGGASTDTQYF. The CDR3 coding sequence is TGTGCCAGCAGTTACGGTGGGGCCAGCACAGATACGCAGTATTTT.

The chain is built from TRBV2 and TRBJ2-1; D may be TRBD1 (5 bases). The CDR3 is 12 amino acids. Germline V gene lookup returns CDR1 SNHLY and CDR2 FYNNEI. CDR3 sequence (DNA): TGTTCCGCTAGGGGCACCTACAATGAGCAGTTCTTC. As protein: CSARGTYNEQFF. Full variable domain (rest looked up from reference TRBV2 and TRBJ2-1): EPEVTQTPSHQVTQMGQEVILRCVPISNHLYFYWYRQILGQKVEFLVSFYNNEISEKSEIFDDQFSVERPDGSNFTLKIRSTKLEDSAMYFCSARGTYNEQFFGPGTRLTVL.

The chain links TRBV15 to TRBJ1-5; TRBD1 matches 8 bases. Germline CDR1 is LNHNV and CDR2 is YYDKDF (reference sequence). The CDR3 length is 16 residues. The junction had 7 bases not matched to a gene; V was cut back by 3 bases and J by 3 bases. The CDR3 nucleotides read TGTGCCACCAGCAGGCCCAGGACAGGGTTCAATCAGCCCCAGCATTTT. Translating gives CATSRPRTGFNQPQHF.